These 5 T cell receptor beta chains were all obtained from the same sample, sequenced in a study of blood T cell repertoires in COVID-19. Repertoires were generated with immunoSEQ multiplex PCR, while TCRdb's copy carries only in-frame clones and drops some. The sample records 90,000 or so clones, around 85% being singletons. The sequenced material came from peripheral blood. Receptors were obtained from a woman aged 55-70 years with COVID-19, enrolled during active disease.

The J gene is TRBJ1-3, the V gene TRBV7-2; no firm D call. Germline CDR1 is SGHTA and CDR2 is FQGNSA. V gave up 5 bases and J gave up 1 base, with 12 bases separating them. The CDR3 runs 15 residues. In DNA form, the CDR3 reads TGTGCCAGCAGCCCACAGTTAGCGTCTGGAAACACCATATATTTT. Amino acid sequence: CASSPQLASGNTIYF.

This clone was counted a single time. The V and J genes are TRBV7-2 and TRBJ1-5; 10 nucleotides line up with TRBD1. The CDR3 totals 15 residues. Germline trimming cut 4 bases from V and 6 bases from J; bases unmatched to any gene: 6. CDR1 SGHTA and CDR2 FQGNSA come from the germline V gene. CDR3 in DNA: TGTGCCAGCAGCTCCCAGACAGGGGGCTTTCAGCCCCAGCATTTT. Translating gives CASSSQTGGFQPQHF.

The chain recombines TRBV6-6 with TRBJ2-7, with 8 positions matching TRBD1. Germline V CDR1 and CDR2: MNHNY, SVGAGI (reference sequence). This CDR3 region has 14 residues. With 6 bases clipped from V and 9 bases from J, the junction kept 13 bases outside the gene matches. The CDR3, as DNA: TGTGCCAGCAGCGCTGAGGACAGGGAGATACGGCAGTACTTC. This encodes CASSAEDREIRQYF.

The chain is built from TRBV2 and TRBJ2-7, with TRBD1 matching 10 bases. Germline CDR1 is SNHLY and CDR2 is FYNNEI. V trimming: 1 base; J trimming: 0 bases; junction bases outside the gene matches: 0. The CDR3 loop spans 15 amino acids. The DNA for the CDR3 is TGTGCCAGCAGTGAAGGGACAGGGGGCTCCTACGAGCAGTACTTC. Protein sequence: CASSEGTGGSYEQYF.

Worth noting for this clone: Germline and junction disagree at one end, which may indicate a read error. The chain is built from TRBV7-7 and TRBJ2-7, with TRBD2 matching over 14 bases. This CDR3 region has 14 residues. CDR1 is SSHAT and CDR2 is FNYEAQ in the germline V gene (reference sequence). The CDR3 region is CASSEGLAGAEQYF. CDR3 in DNA: TGTGCTAGCAGTGAGGGACTAGCGGGGGCCGAGCAGTACTTC.